A selection of T cell receptor beta chains follows, all from one sample in a study of blood T cell repertoires in COVID-19. The protocol was immunoSEQ multiplex PCR, while the TCRdb copy is restricted to in-frame clones and leaves out a portion. The table shows around 150,000 clones, with 80% occurring only once. The sequencing input was PBMCs or T cells enriched from blood (not recorded which). The receptors derive from a man aged 40-50 years who had recovered from COVID-19. The CDR3 runs from the conserved cysteine through the conserved F or W. A D gene is named only where the DNA matches it firmly. Size values are once, few and many counts, or a class for expanded clones, and some rows have none.

V: TRBV27
D: TRBD1
size: .
J: TRBJ2-3
CDR3: CASSLGQGKTDTQYF
DNA: TGTGCCAGCAGCTTGGGACAGGGGAAGACAGATACGCAGTATTTT

V: TRBV5-4
D: .
size: .
J: TRBJ2-7
CDR3: CASSPDSPWEYEQYF
DNA: TGTGCCAGCAGCCCAGACTCCCCCTGGGAGTACGAGCAGTACTTC

V: TRBV5-5
D: TRBD1
size: .
J: TRBJ1-2
CDR3: CASSPMGQGADGYTF
DNA: TGTGCCAGCAGCCCCATGGGGCAGGGGGCGGATGGCTACACCTTC

V: TRBV5-1
D: TRBD2
size: .
J: TRBJ2-3
CDR3: CASSSYLAGSSTDTQYF
DNA: TGCGCCAGCAGCTCCTACTTAGCGGGGTCTAGCACAGATACGCAGTATTTT

V: TRBV2
D: TRBD1
size: .
J: TRBJ1-6
CDR3: CATAPGQPNSPLHF
DNA: TGTGCCACCGCCCCGGGACAGCCTAATTCACCCCTCCACTTT

V: TRBV30
D: .
size: .
J: TRBJ1-2
CDR3: CALDEREGAYGYTF
DNA: TGTGCCCTGGATGAAAGGGAGGGCGCCTATGGCTACACCTTC

V: TRBV7-3
D: .
size: few
J: TRBJ1-2
CDR3: CASSLEGLDGYTF
DNA: TGTGCCAGCAGCTTAGAGGGTCTCGATGGCTACACCTTC

V: TRBV9
D: TRBD2
size: .
J: TRBJ2-3
CDR3: CASSVGLAGGADTQYF
DNA: TGTGCCAGCAGCGTGGGACTAGCGGGGGGCGCAGATACGCAGTATTTT

V: TRBV7-9
D: TRBD1
size: .
J: TRBJ2-2
CDR3: CASSSTTGDRNTGELFF
DNA: TGTGCCAGCAGCTCTACGACAGGGGATCGTAACACCGGGGAGCTGTTTTTT

V: TRBV9
D: .
size: .
J: TRBJ1-3
CDR3: CASSPRPGTSSGNTIYF
DNA: TGTGCCAGCAGCCCCCGACCCGGGACATCTTCTGGAAACACCATATATTTT

V: TRBV19
D: TRBD1
size: once
J: TRBJ1-6
CDR3: CATGDRVLPPLHF
DNA: TGTGCCACCGGGGACAGGGTCCTTCCACCCCTCCACTTT

V: TRBV18
D: .
size: .
J: TRBJ1-5
CDR3: CASSASGGQEPQHF
DNA: TGTGCCAGCTCAGCAAGCGGGGGGCAGGAGCCCCAGCATTTT

V: TRBV24-1
D: .
size: .
J: TRBJ1-2
CDR3: CATSDSGYGYTF
DNA: TGTGCCACCAGTGATTCAGGGTACGGCTACACCTTC

V: TRBV9
D: TRBD1
size: .
J: TRBJ2-1
CDR3: CASSHRTDRGLYNEQFF
DNA: TGTGCCAGCAGCCATCGGACGGACAGGGGGCTCTACAATGAGCAGTTCTTC

V: TRBV5-1
D: TRBD2
size: .
J: TRBJ2-3
CDR3: CASSGTSGVGTDTQYF
DNA: TGCGCCAGCAGCGGGACTAGCGGGGTAGGCACAGATACGCAGTATTTT

V: TRBV19
D: .
size: few
J: TRBJ1-2
CDR3: CASRDRNYGYTF
DNA: TGTGCCAGTAGGGACAGAAACTATGGCTACACCTTC

V: TRBV2
D: TRBD2
size: .
J: TRBJ2-2
CDR3: CASEGTSWTGELFF
DNA: TGTGCCAGCGAAGGGACTAGCTGGACCGGGGAGCTGTTTTTT

V: TRBV7-9
D: TRBD1
size: once
J: TRBJ2-3
CDR3: CASSLRGPTDTQYF
DNA: TGTGCCAGCAGCCTCAGGGGGCCCACAGATACGCAGTATTTT

V: TRBV11-2
D: TRBD2
size: .
J: TRBJ2-5
CDR3: CASSRGLAGNQETQYF
DNA: TGTGCCAGCAGCCGAGGACTAGCGGGGAACCAAGAGACCCAGTACTTC

V: TRBV1
D: .
size: .
J: TRBJ2-5
CDR3: CTSSGTSGAGETQYF
DNA: TGCACCAGCAGCGGGACTAGCGGAGCGGGGGAGACCCAGTACTTC

V: TRBV18
D: TRBD1
size: .
J: TRBJ1-3
CDR3: CASSPTDRADTIYF
DNA: TGTGCCAGCTCACCAACGGACAGGGCAGACACCATATATTTT

V: TRBV6-5
D: .
size: few
J: TRBJ1-1
CDR3: CASRQFTEAFF
DNA: TGTGCCAGCAGACAGTTCACTGAAGCTTTCTTT

V: TRBV5-1
D: .
size: .
J: TRBJ2-7
CDR3: CASSWGQGGVDEQYF
DNA: TGCGCCAGCAGCTGGGGGCAGGGGGGCGTCGACGAGCAGTACTTC

V: TRBV5-4
D: TRBD1
size: many
J: TRBJ2-5
CDR3: CASSPEGTAARTQYF
DNA: TGTGCCAGCAGCCCCGAAGGGACAGCCGCCCGGACCCAGTACTTC

V: TRBV19
D: TRBD2
size: .
J: TRBJ2-3
CDR3: CASSIGGAWITDTQYF
DNA: TGTGCCAGTAGTATCGGGGGGGCCTGGATCACAGATACGCAGTATTTT

V: TRBV5-5
D: TRBD1
size: once
J: TRBJ2-4
CDR3: CASIQTGTNIQYF
DNA: TGTGCCAGCATCCAGACAGGGACAAACATTCAGTACTTC

V: TRBV5-4
D: .
size: once
J: TRBJ2-3
CDR3: CASSFTSGTSTDTQYF
DNA: TGTGCCAGCAGCTTTACCTCGGGGACTAGCACAGATACGCAGTATTTT

V: TRBV3-1/TRBV3-2
D: .
size: .
J: TRBJ1-5
CDR3: CASSLGGGNQPQHF
DNA: TGTGCCAGCAGCTTAGGGGGAGGCAATCAGCCCCAGCATTTT

V: TRBV11-2
D: .
size: .
J: TRBJ2-1
CDR3: CASSPGTPPYNEQFF
DNA: TGTGCCAGCAGCCCCGGGACTCCGCCCTACAATGAGCAGTTCTTC

V: TRBV3-1/TRBV3-2
D: .
size: .
J: TRBJ2-5
CDR3: CASSPEGGVETQYF
DNA: TGTGCCAGCAGCCCGGAGGGGGGGGTGGAGACCCAGTACTTC

V: TRBV7-9
D: .
size: .
J: TRBJ1-1
CDR3: CASSLGGFTEAFF
DNA: TGTGCCAGCAGCTTAGGAGGGTTCACTGAAGCTTTCTTT

V: TRBV27
D: .
size: few
J: TRBJ1-6
CDR3: CASSLSWASYNSPLHF
DNA: TGTGCCAGCAGTCTGTCGTGGGCCTCCTATAATTCACCCCTCCACTTT

V: TRBV10-1
D: .
size: .
J: TRBJ2-1
CDR3: CASSEPESGEQFF
DNA: TGCGCCAGCAGTGAGCCGGAGTCGGGGGAGCAGTTCTTC

V: TRBV6-5
D: .
size: .
J: TRBJ1-2
CDR3: CASRPTPNYGYTF
DNA: TGTGCCAGCAGACCAACACCGAACTATGGCTACACCTTC

V: TRBV19
D: .
size: .
J: TRBJ1-2
CDR3: CASSMQEGGYTF
DNA: TGTGCCAGTAGTATGCAGGAAGGCGGCTACACCTTC

V: TRBV7-2
D: TRBD1
size: .
J: TRBJ1-1
CDR3: CASSRNTGGRAEAFF
DNA: TGTGCCAGCAGCCGGAACACAGGGGGCAGGGCTGAAGCTTTCTTT

V: TRBV6-5
D: .
size: .
J: TRBJ2-7
CDR3: CASSYSAGSYEQYF
DNA: TGTGCCAGCAGTTACTCGGCAGGATCATACGAGCAGTACTTC

V: TRBV30
D: .
size: .
J: TRBJ1-1
CDR3: CAWRVGGHAFF
DNA: TGTGCCTGGCGGGTCGGGGGTCACGCTTTCTTT

V: TRBV5-1
D: TRBD2
size: .
J: TRBJ2-3
CDR3: CASRSPGAGGPTDTQYF
DNA: TGCGCCAGCAGATCCCCAGGGGCGGGGGGGCCCACAGATACGCAGTATTTT

V: TRBV24-1
D: TRBD2
size: .
J: TRBJ2-1
CDR3: CATSETSGGHIDNEQFF
DNA: TGTGCCACCAGTGAGACTAGCGGGGGGCATATTGACAATGAGCAGTTCTTC

V: TRBV6-5
D: TRBD1
size: .
J: TRBJ1-2
CDR3: CASLRGQGAEGYTF
DNA: TGTGCCAGCTTGAGAGGCCAGGGGGCAGAGGGCTACACCTTC

V: TRBV5-4
D: .
size: .
J: TRBJ2-3
CDR3: CASSLSYTTDTQYF
DNA: TGTGCCAGCAGCTTAAGCTATACCACAGATACGCAGTATTTT

V: TRBV19
D: TRBD2
size: .
J: TRBJ2-2
CDR3: CASSLAGGLTGELFF
DNA: TGTGCCAGCAGCCTAGCGGGGGGGCTCACCGGGGAGCTGTTTTTT

V: TRBV7-3
D: .
size: .
J: TRBJ2-3
CDR3: CASSLVGAGVEDTQYF
DNA: TGTGCCAGCAGCTTAGTGGGGGCAGGGGTTGAAGATACGCAGTATTTT

V: TRBV12-3/TRBV12-4
D: .
size: few
J: TRBJ1-3
CDR3: CASSAGRLYF
DNA: TGTGCCAGCAGTGCCGGGAGACTATATTTT

V: TRBV11-2
D: .
size: .
J: TRBJ2-1
CDR3: CASSTRGQSSYNEQFF
DNA: TGTGCCAGCAGCACGCGGGGGCAGAGCTCCTACAATGAGCAGTTCTTC

V: TRBV15
D: .
size: few
J: TRBJ1-1
CDR3: CATSFRAGGEAFF
DNA: TGTGCCACCAGCTTCCGAGCTGGAGGGGAAGCTTTCTTT

V: TRBV5-1
D: TRBD1
size: .
J: TRBJ1-5
CDR3: CASSLEGQGSQPQHF
DNA: TGCGCCAGCAGCTTGGAGGGACAGGGAAGCCAGCCCCAGCATTTT